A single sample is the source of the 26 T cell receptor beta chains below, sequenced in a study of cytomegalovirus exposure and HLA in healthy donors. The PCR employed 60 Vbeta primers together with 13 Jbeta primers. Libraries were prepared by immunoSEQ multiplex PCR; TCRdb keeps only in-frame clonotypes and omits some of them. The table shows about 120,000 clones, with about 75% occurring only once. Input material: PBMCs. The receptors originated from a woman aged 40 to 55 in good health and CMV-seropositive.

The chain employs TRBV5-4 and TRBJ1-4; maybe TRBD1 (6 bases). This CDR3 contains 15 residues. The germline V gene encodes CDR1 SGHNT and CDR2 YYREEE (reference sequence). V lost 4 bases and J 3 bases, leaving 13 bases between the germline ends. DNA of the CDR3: TGTGCCAGCAGCGCAAATCAGGGGTCTAATGAAAAACTGTTTTTT. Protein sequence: CASSANQGSNEKLFF.

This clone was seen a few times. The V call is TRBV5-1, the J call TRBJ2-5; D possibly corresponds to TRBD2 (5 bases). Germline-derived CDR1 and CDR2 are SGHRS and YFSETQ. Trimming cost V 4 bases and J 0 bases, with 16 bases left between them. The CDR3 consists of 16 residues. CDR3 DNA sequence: TGCGCCAGCAGCCCCGGCCCGGGAACCGACCAAGAGACCCAGTACTTC. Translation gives CASSPGPGTDQETQYF.

For the CDR3, the DNA is TGCAGCGTTGGGGGGCTAGCGGTAATATCCTACAATGAGCAGTTCTTC. Translated, it gives CSVGGLAVISYNEQFF. The chain has TRBV29-1 and TRBJ2-1; weak D call: TRBD2 (7 bases). Per germline, CDR1 SQVTM and CDR2 ANQGSEA. This CDR3 is 16 amino acids long. V was shortened by 4 bases and J by 1 base, with 17 bases between the two germline ends.

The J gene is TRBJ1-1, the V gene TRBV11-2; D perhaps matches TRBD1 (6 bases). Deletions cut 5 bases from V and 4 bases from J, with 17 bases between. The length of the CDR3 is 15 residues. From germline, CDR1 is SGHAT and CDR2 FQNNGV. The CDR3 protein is CASSHIRRGPTEAFF. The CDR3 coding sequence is TGTGCCAGCAGCCATATACGCAGGGGACCCACTGAAGCTTTCTTT. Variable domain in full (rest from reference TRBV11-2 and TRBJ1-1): EAGVAQSPRYKIIEKRQSVAFWCNPISGHATLYWYQQILGQGPKLLIQFQNNGVVDDSQLPKDRFSAERLKGVDSTLKIQPAKLEDSAVYLCASSHIRRGPTEAFFGQGTRLTVV.

CDR3 protein: CASSLYPQTMPYGYTF. CDR3 nucleotide sequence: TGTGCCAGCAGTTTATACCCTCAGACAATGCCCTATGGCTACACCTTC. The chain joins TRBV27 to TRBJ1-2; D is unclear. This CDR3 region has 16 residues. Germline loops: CDR1 MNHEY, CDR2 SMNVEV (reference sequence). Trimming removed 1 base from V and 4 bases from J, with 16 bases in between.

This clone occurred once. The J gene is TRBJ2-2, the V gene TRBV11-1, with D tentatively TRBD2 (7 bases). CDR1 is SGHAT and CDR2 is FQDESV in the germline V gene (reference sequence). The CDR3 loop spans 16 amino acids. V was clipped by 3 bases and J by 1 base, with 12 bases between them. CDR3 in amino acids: CASSFGGAENTGELFF. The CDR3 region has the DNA TGTGCCAGCAGCTTTGGGGGGGCAGAGAACACCGGGGAGCTGTTTTTT.

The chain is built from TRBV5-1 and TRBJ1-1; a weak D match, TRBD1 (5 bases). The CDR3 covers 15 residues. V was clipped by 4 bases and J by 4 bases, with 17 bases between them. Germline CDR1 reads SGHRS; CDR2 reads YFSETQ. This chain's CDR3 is CASSISGGMGTEAFF. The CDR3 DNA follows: TGCGCCAGCAGCATCTCTGGGGGGATGGGCACTGAAGCTTTCTTT.

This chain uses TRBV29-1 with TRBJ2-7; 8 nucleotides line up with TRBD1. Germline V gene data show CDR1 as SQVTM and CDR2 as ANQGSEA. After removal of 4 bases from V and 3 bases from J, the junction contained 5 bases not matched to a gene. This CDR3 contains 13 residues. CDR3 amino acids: CSVADRALYEQYF. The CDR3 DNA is TGCAGCGTTGCGGACAGGGCTCTCTACGAGCAGTACTTC.

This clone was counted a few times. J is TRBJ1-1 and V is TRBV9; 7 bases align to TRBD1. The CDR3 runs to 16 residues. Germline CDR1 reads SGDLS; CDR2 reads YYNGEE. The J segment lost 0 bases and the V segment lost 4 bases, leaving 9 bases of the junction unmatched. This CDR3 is CASSTHRGPLNTEAFF. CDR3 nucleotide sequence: TGTGCCAGCAGCACCCATAGGGGGCCTCTGAACACTGAAGCTTTCTTT.

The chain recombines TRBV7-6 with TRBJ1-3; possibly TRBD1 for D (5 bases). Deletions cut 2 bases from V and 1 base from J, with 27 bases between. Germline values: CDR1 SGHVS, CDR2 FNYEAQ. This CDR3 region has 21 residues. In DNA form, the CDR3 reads TGTGCCAGCAGCTTAAATACTGGTAGGACAACTCTTAAATCTTCTGGAAACACCATATATTTT. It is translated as CASSLNTGRTTLKSSGNTIYF. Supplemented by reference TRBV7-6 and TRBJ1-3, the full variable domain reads GAGVSQSPRYKVTKRGQDVALRCDPISGHVSLYWYRQALGQGPEFLTYFNYEAQQDKSGLPNDRFSAERPEGSISTLTIQRTEQRDSAMYRCASSLNTGRTTLKSSGNTIYFGEGSWLTVV.

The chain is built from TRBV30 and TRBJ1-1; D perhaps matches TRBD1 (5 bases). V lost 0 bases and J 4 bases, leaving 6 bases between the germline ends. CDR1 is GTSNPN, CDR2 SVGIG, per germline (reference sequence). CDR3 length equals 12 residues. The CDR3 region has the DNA TGTGCCTGGAGTGTAGGGGTCACTGAAGCTTTCTTT. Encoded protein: CAWSVGVTEAFF.

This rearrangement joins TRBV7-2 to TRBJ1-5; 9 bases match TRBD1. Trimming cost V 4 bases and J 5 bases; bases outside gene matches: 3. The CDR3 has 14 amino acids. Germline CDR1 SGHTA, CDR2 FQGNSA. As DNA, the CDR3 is TGTGCCAGCAGCTGGGGACAGGGCGATCAGCCCCAGCATTTT. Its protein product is CASSWGQGDQPQHF.

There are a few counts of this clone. CDR3 sequence: CAWGTGPVYEQYF. DNA for the CDR3: TGTGCCTGGGGGACAGGGCCTGTCTACGAGCAGTACTTC. The chain combines TRBV30 with TRBJ2-7; 9 bases map to TRBD1. This CDR3 region has 13 residues. V gave up 5 bases and J gave up 3 bases; unmatched junction bases: 5. Germline V CDR1 and CDR2: GTSNPN, SVGIG (reference sequence).

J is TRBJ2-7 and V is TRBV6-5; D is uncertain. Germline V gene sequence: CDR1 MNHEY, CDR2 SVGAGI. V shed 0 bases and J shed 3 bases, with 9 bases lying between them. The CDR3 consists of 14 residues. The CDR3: CASSYSVSLYEQYF. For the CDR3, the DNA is TGTGCCAGCAGTTACTCGGTCAGTCTCTACGAGCAGTACTTC.

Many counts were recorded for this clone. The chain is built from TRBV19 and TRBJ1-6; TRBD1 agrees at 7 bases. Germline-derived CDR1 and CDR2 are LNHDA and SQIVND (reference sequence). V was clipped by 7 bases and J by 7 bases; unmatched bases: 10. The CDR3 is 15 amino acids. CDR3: CASTPIDRENSPLHF. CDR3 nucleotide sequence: TGTGCCAGTACCCCCATTGACAGGGAAAATTCACCCCTCCACTTT.

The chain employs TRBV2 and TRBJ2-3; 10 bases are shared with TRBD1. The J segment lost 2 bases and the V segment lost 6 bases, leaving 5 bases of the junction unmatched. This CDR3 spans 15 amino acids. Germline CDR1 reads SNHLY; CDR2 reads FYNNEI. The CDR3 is CASRDRGWNTDTQYF. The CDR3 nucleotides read TGTGCCAGCAGGGACAGGGGGTGGAACACAGATACGCAGTATTTT.

In DNA form, the CDR3 reads TGTGCCAGCAGGGGGGACTCATCCTACGAGCAGTACTTC. Its translation is CASRGDSSYEQYF. The genes are TRBV4-2 and TRBJ2-7, with D possibly matching TRBD2 (6 bases). V was cut by 6 bases and J by 1 base, with 10 bases left in between. Germline-derived CDR1 and CDR2 are LGHNA and YNFKEQ. This CDR3 is built from 13 residues.

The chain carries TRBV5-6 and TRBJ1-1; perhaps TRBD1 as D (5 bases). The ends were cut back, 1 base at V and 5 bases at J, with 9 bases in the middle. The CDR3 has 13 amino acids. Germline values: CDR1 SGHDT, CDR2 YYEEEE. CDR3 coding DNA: TGTGCCAGCAGCTTGAGGAGGGGAACTGAAGCTTTCTTT. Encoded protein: CASSLRRGTEAFF.

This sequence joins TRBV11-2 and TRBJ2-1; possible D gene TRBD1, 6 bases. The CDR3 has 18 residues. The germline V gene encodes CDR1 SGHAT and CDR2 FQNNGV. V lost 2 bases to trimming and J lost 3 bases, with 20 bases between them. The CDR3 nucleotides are TGTGCCAGCAGCTTATTTCCAGCACAGGGTAACGACTACAATGAGCAGTTCTTC. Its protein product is CASSLFPAQGNDYNEQFF.

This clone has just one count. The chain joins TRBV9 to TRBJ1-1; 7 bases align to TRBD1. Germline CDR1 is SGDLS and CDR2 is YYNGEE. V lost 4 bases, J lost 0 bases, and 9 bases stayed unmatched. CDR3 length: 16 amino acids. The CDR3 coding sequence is TGTGCCAGCAGCCCCAGAGGGGGCAGCATGAACACTGAAGCTTTCTTT. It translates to CASSPRGGSMNTEAFF.

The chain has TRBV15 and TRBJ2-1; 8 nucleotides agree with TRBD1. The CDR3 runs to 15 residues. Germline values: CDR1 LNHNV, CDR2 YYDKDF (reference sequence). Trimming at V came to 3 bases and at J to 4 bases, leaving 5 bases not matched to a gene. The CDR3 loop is CATSRDRAAYNEQFF. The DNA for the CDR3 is TGTGCCACCAGCAGGGACAGGGCTGCATACAATGAGCAGTTCTTC.

The CDR3 sequence: CASGFSTLNQPQHF. Here the CDR3 DNA reads TGTGCTAGTGGTTTCTCGACATTAAATCAGCCCCAGCATTTT. V and J are TRBV12-5 and TRBJ1-5; D uncertain. Trimming removed 3 bases at V and 4 bases at J, with 10 bases between. This CDR3 is 14 amino acids long. Germline V gene lookup returns CDR1 LGHNT and CDR2 FRNRAP. Full variable domain (missing parts from reference TRBV12-5 and TRBJ1-5): DARVTQTPRHKVTEMGQEVTMRCQPILGHNTVFWYRQTMMQGLELLAYFRNRAPLDDSGMPKDRFSAEMPDATLATLKIQPSEPRDSAVYFCASGFSTLNQPQHFGDGTRLSIL.

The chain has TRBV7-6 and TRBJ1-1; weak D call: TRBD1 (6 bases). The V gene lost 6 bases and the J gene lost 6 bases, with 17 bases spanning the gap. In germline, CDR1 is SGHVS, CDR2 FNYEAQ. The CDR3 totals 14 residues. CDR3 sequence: CASRSGVPGAEAFF. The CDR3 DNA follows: TGTGCCAGCAGATCCGGTGTACCAGGGGCTGAAGCTTTCTTT. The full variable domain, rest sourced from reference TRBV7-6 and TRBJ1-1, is GAGVSQSPRYKVTKRGQDVALRCDPISGHVSLYWYRQALGQGPEFLTYFNYEAQQDKSGLPNDRFSAERPEGSISTLTIQRTEQRDSAMYRCASRSGVPGAEAFFGQGTRLTVV.

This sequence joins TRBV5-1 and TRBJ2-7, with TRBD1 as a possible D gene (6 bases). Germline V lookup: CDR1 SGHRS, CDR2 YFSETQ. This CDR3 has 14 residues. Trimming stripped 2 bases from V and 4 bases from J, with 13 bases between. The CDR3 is CASSLQGREYEQYF. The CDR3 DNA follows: TGCGCCAGCAGCTTACAGGGCCGAGAGTACGAGCAGTACTTC.

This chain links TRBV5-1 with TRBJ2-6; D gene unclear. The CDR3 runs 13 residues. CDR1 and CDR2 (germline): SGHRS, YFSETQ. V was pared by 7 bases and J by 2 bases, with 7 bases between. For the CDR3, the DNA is TGCGCCAGCTGTCGGGCTGGGGCCAACGTCCTGACTTTC. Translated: CASCRAGANVLTF.

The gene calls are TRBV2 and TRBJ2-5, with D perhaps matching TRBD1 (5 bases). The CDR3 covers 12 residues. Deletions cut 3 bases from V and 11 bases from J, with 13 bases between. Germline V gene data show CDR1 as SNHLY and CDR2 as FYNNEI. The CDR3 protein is CASSEIGPGQYF. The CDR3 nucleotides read TGTGCCAGCAGTGAGATTGGGCCAGGGCAGTACTTC.